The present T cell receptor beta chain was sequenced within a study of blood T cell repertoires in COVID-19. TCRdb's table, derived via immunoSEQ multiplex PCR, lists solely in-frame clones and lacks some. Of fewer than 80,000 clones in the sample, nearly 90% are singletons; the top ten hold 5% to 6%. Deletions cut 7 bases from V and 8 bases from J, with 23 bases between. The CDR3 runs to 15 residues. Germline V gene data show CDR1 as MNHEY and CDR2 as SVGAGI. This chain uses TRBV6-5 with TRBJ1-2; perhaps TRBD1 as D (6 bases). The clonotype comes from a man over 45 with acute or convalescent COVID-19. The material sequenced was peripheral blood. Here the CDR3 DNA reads TGTGCCAGCAAGTCAAATGGGGGCAGGGTGAAAGGCTACACCTTC. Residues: CASKSNGGRVKGYTF.